One and the same sample provided the 27 T cell receptor beta chains below, sequenced in a study of cytomegalovirus exposure and HLA in healthy donors. The PCR had 60 Vbeta and 13 Jbeta primers. Here immunoSEQ multiplex PCR was the method, and the copy in TCRdb shows in-frame clones only, minus some. The data show 100,000 to 150,000 clones, approximately 69% seen once. The sample comprised PBMCs. The receptors were sampled from a man between 35 and 55 years old in good health and CMV-seropositive.

The rearrangement links TRBV5-6 to TRBJ1-5, with a tentative D call TRBD1 (5 bases). The ends were cut back, 4 bases at V and 1 base at J, with 15 bases in the middle. CDR1 and CDR2 (germline): SGHDT, YYEEEE. The CDR3 has 16 amino acids. CDR3 region: CASSPRQFRSNQPQHF. The CDR3 nucleotides read TGTGCCAGCAGCCCCCGACAGTTTAGGAGCAATCAGCCCCAGCATTTT.

The rearrangement joins TRBV9 to TRBJ2-7; 7 nucleotides match TRBD1. CDR3 size: 13 residues. Germline V gene data show CDR1 as SGDLS and CDR2 as YYNGEE. Trimming removed 7 bases from V and 7 bases from J; junction bases left unmatched: 11. CDR3 in DNA: TGTGCCAGCGGGGGACAGCTGGGTGGAGAGCAGTACTTC. Its protein product is CASGGQLGGEQYF.

The chain joins TRBV12-5 to TRBJ1-4; D call uncertain. Trimming pared 1 base from V and 0 bases from J, leaving 3 bases between. This CDR3 region has 14 residues. Looked up from germline, CDR1 is LGHNT and CDR2 is FRNRAP. The CDR3 region has the DNA TGTGCTAGTGGTTTGGCTGCAACTAATGAAAAACTGTTTTTT. It specifies CASGLAATNEKLFF.

The chain uses TRBV11-2 and TRBJ1-3; D perhaps matches TRBD1 (6 bases). Germline CDR1 SGHAT, CDR2 FQNNGV. V lost 3 bases and J lost 2, with 11 bases in between. The CDR3 has 15 amino acids. The CDR3 sequence: CASSFPSGAGNTIYF. Written as DNA, the CDR3 is TGTGCCAGCAGCTTCCCCTCAGGGGCTGGAAACACCATATATTTT.

The CDR3 nucleotides are TGTGCCAGCAGCGTAGGGACAGTATTCGGTGGAAACACCATATATTTT. Translation gives CASSVGTVFGGNTIYF. The chain recombines TRBV9 with TRBJ1-3; D is possibly TRBD1 (6 bases). V shed 0 bases and J shed 3 bases, with 13 bases lying between them. This CDR3 spans 16 amino acids. Per the germline V gene, CDR1 is SGDLS and CDR2 is YYNGEE.

The gene calls are TRBV4-3 and TRBJ2-2; D call uncertain. CDR3 length equals 13 residues. The germline CDR1 and CDR2 sequences are LGHNA and YSLEER. Trimming took 0 bases from V and 6 from J, leaving 5 bases between them. In nucleotides, the CDR3 is TGCGCCAGCAGCCAAGATCCGGCCGGGGAGCTGTTTTTT. Amino acid sequence: CASSQDPAGELFF.

The chain employs TRBV7-9 and TRBJ2-7, with 9 bases that match TRBD2. CDR3 size: 15 residues. With 5 bases clipped from V and 2 bases from J, the junction kept 7 bases outside the gene matches. The germline gives CDR1 SEHNR, CDR2 FQNEAQ (reference sequence). The CDR3 DNA follows: TGTGCCAGCAGCCCCGAGACTAGCGGTCCCTACGAGCAGTACTTC. This encodes CASSPETSGPYEQYF. The full variable domain, completed using reference TRBV7-9 and TRBJ2-7, is DTGVSQNPRHKITKRGQNVTFRCDPISEHNRLYWYRQTLGQGPEFLTYFQNEAQLEKSRLLSDRFSAERPKGSFSTLEIQRTEQGDSAMYLCASSPETSGPYEQYFGPGTRLTVT.

The J gene is TRBJ2-1, the V gene TRBV27; 7 nucleotides align to TRBD1. This CDR3 has 12 residues. Losses at the gene ends were 3 bases for V and 7 bases for J; bases not matched to a gene: 0. CDR1 is MNHEY, CDR2 SMNVEV, per germline (reference sequence). In nucleotides, the CDR3 is TGTGCCAGCAGTTTCAGGGGGAATGAGCAGTTCTTC. Protein sequence: CASSFRGNEQFF.

J is TRBJ1-2 and V is TRBV5-4; 8 positions match TRBD1. Looked up from germline, CDR1 is SGHNT and CDR2 is YYREEE (reference sequence). V was clipped by 4 bases and J by 4 bases; unmatched bases: 3. The CDR3 has 13 amino acids. CDR3 region: CASSTGTGYGYTF. The CDR3 DNA sequence: TGTGCCAGCAGCACCGGGACAGGCTATGGCTACACCTTC.

The chain couples TRBV19 to TRBJ1-1; 8 bases are a match to TRBD1. Per germline, CDR1 LNHDA and CDR2 SQIVND (reference sequence). With V trimmed by 4 bases and J by 3 bases, 1 base remained unmatched. The CDR3 is 13 amino acids. CDR3 residues: CASSTTGDTEAFF. CDR3 coding DNA: TGTGCCAGTAGTACGACAGGGGACACTGAAGCTTTCTTT.

The rearrangement uses TRBV13 and TRBJ1-4; 7 bases agree with TRBD1. This CDR3 has 15 residues. Looked up from germline, CDR1 is PRHDT and CDR2 is FYEKMQ (reference sequence). Trimming at V came to 1 base and at J to 5 bases, leaving 4 bases not matched to a gene. CDR3 nucleotide sequence: TGTGCCAGCAGCTTAGCCTTGACAGGGAATGAAAAACTGTTTTTT. Translated: CASSLALTGNEKLFF.

This clone was counted between two and nine times. The chain couples TRBV6-1 to TRBJ1-1; D not resolved. The CDR3 is made up of 10 amino acids. Germline V gene lookup returns CDR1 MNHNS and CDR2 SASEGT. The V end lost 5 bases, the J end lost 7 bases, and 5 bases lay between the germline ends. DNA for the CDR3: TGTGCCAGCAGTTACATTGAAGCTTTCTTT. This translates into CASSYIEAFF.

The chain uses TRBV9 and TRBJ2-1; 9 bases are shared with TRBD2. From germline, CDR1 is SGDLS and CDR2 YYNGEE. V was pared by 2 bases and J by 8 bases, with 8 bases of the junction left unmatched. This CDR3 is built from 15 residues. CDR3: CASSVLSSGEDEQFF. CDR3 sequence (DNA): TGTGCCAGCAGCGTTCTGTCTAGCGGGGAGGATGAGCAGTTCTTC.

This clone was detected only once. The rearrangement joins TRBV11-2 to TRBJ2-1, with TRBD2 matching over 12 bases. Trimming cost V 6 bases and J 8 bases; bases outside gene matches: 8. Germline V lookup: CDR1 SGHAT, CDR2 FQNNGV. CDR3 length: 15 residues. The CDR3 nucleotides read TGTGCCAGCAGTTTCGGACTAGCGGGGACCTATGAGCAGTTCTTC. Its translation is CASSFGLAGTYEQFF.

This chain joins TRBV2 and TRBJ1-1, with a tentative D call TRBD1 (5 bases). The CDR3 is 13 residues long. Trimming removed 7 bases at V and 1 base at J, with 10 bases between. Germline CDR1 and CDR2: SNHLY and FYNNEI. CDR3 residues: CASKNDRNTEAFF. The CDR3, as DNA: TGTGCCAGCAAGAACGACAGGAACACTGAAGCTTTCTTT.

V usage is TRBV7-9 and J usage is TRBJ1-5; a weak D match, TRBD1 (6 bases). CDR1 is SEHNR, CDR2 FQNEAQ, per germline (reference sequence). This CDR3 spans 17 amino acids. Trimming removed 3 bases at V and 0 bases at J, with 15 bases between. The CDR3 bases are TGTGCCAGCAGCTTCGAAACAGGGCCTTATAGCAATCAGCCCCAGCATTTT. Protein: CASSFETGPYSNQPQHF.

This clone showed up just a few times. The rearrangement links TRBV9 to TRBJ2-5, with TRBD1 matching over 9 bases. Germline V gene sequence: CDR1 SGDLS, CDR2 YYNGEE. Trimming took 4 bases from V and 10 from J; bases not matched to a gene: 5. The CDR3 contains 12 residues. In nucleotides, the CDR3 is TGTGCCAGCAGCCCGGACAGGGGCGGCCAGTACTTC. It codes for CASSPDRGGQYF.

The rearrangement links TRBV11-3 to TRBJ1-1; TRBD1 aligns across 7 bases. The CDR3 is made up of 14 amino acids. CDR1 is SGHNT, CDR2 YENEEA, per germline. V gave up 5 bases and J gave up 4 bases; unmatched junction bases: 7. The CDR3 here is CASSPRGRTTEAFF. The CDR3, as DNA: TGTGCCAGCAGCCCAAGGGGGCGGACCACTGAAGCTTTCTTT.

The V call is TRBV13, the J call TRBJ2-7, with D tentatively TRBD2 (6 bases). CDR1 and CDR2 (germline): PRHDT, FYEKMQ (reference sequence). The CDR3 consists of 15 residues. V was cut by 2 bases and J by 5 bases, with 16 bases left in between. The CDR3 protein is CASSLPGGKVNEQYF. CDR3 bases: TGTGCCAGCAGCTTACCTGGCGGGAAGGTGAACGAGCAGTACTTC.

The rearrangement joins TRBV2 to TRBJ2-7; 9 bases map to TRBD2. Germline V gives CDR1 SNHLY, CDR2 FYNNEI. V lost 7 bases, J lost 0 bases, and 4 bases stayed unmatched. The CDR3 is made up of 14 amino acids. The CDR3 loop is CASTPTSGSYEQYF. The DNA for the CDR3 is TGTGCCAGCACCCCGACTAGCGGCTCCTACGAGCAGTACTTC.

On this clone: One end of the junction does not line up with germline, which may come from a read error. The chain links TRBV19 to TRBJ2-3, with TRBD2 as a possible D gene (6 bases). This CDR3 is 17 amino acids long. The germline V gene encodes CDR1 LNHDA and CDR2 SQIVND (reference sequence). The CDR3 DNA reads TGTGCCAGTAGTTTAGAGACTAGATTGATTGGCACAGATACGCAGTATTTT. This gives the protein CASSLETRLIGTDTQYF.

This clone was seen more than once but under ten times. The V gene is TRBV30, the J gene TRBJ1-2, with TRBD1 matching 8 bases. The CDR3 has 11 residues. CDR1 and CDR2 (germline): GTSNPN, SVGIG (reference sequence). V lost 1 base, J lost 8 bases, and 0 bases stayed unmatched. The CDR3 spells CAWSGTGGYTF. The CDR3 DNA sequence: TGTGCCTGGAGTGGGACAGGGGGCTACACCTTC.

This clone was seen a single time. This rearrangement joins TRBV10-2 to TRBJ1-5, with D unclear. The CDR3 spans 13 residues. Looked up from germline, CDR1 is WSHSY and CDR2 is SAAADI. Trimming left V 2 bases short and J 4 bases short, with 6 bases between. The CDR3 protein is CASSEPLNQPQHF. DNA for the CDR3: TGCGCCAGCAGTGAGCCCTTGAATCAGCCCCAGCATTTT.

A note on this clone: Other DNA sequences of this sample code for an identical CDR3. For the CDR3, the DNA is TGCGCCAGCAGCCCGGGACAGGGGCGATACGAGCAGTACTTC. This codes for CASSPGQGRYEQYF. V and J are TRBV5-1 and TRBJ2-7; 10 nucleotides match TRBD1. From germline, CDR1 is SGHRS and CDR2 YFSETQ. V trimming: 4 bases; J trimming: 4 bases; junction bases outside the gene matches: 5. This CDR3 region has 14 residues.

The chain joins TRBV15 to TRBJ2-1; 14 bases align to TRBD2. V was pared by 1 base and J by 10 bases, with 3 bases of the junction left unmatched. This CDR3 comprises 15 residues. CDR1 and CDR2 from the germline V gene are LNHNV and YYDKDF (reference sequence). The DNA of the CDR3 is TGTGCCACCAGCAGAGCGGGACTAGCGGGAGACGAGCAGTTCTTC. Translating it yields CATSRAGLAGDEQFF. The full variable domain, its missing parts supplied by reference TRBV15 and TRBJ2-1, is DAMVIQNPRYQVTQFGKPVTLSCSQTLNHNVMYWYQQKSSQAPKLLFHYYDKDFNNEADTPDNFQSRRPNTSFCFLDIRSPGLGDTAMYLCATSRAGLAGDEQFFGPGTRLTVL.

V and J are TRBV27 and TRBJ1-3, with D uncertain. V was pared by 4 bases and J by 4 bases, with 5 bases between. The CDR3 has 12 amino acids. CDR1 is MNHEY and CDR2 is SMNVEV in the germline V gene (reference sequence). The CDR3 region is CASSSGGNTIYF. The CDR3 bases are TGTGCCAGCAGTTCGGGGGGAAACACCATATATTTT.

This chain connects TRBV27 to TRBJ1-4; 7 bases fit TRBD1. The J segment lost 4 bases and the V segment lost 2 bases, leaving 4 bases of the junction unmatched. Germline V CDR1 and CDR2: MNHEY, SMNVEV (reference sequence). This CDR3 region has 15 residues. CDR3: CASSLQGGLNEKLFF. The CDR3 DNA follows: TGTGCCAGCAGTTTACAAGGGGGCCTTAATGAAAAACTGTTTTTT.